This T cell receptor beta chain was captured in a study of T cells in Graves' hyperthyroidism and ophthalmopathy. Uncontrolled infections, other autoimmune diseases, pregnancy or lactation led to exclusion of patients. Authors of the study amplified TCR beta CDR3 regions from RNA transcripts. Initially, a first-round RT-PCR of the TCR CDR3 employed the HTBI primer set. In TCRdb, the multiplex PCR reads were re-called with MiXCR into one record per CDR3 protein. The sample includes more than 450,000 distinct CDR3 sequences, just under 20% of them seen just once. Per germline, CDR1 DFQATT and CDR2 SNEGSKA (reference sequence). This CDR3 comprises 14 residues. V shed 3 bases, J shed 2 bases, and the junction held 4 bases outside the gene matches.

Sequences were obtained from blood. This receptor was identified in a man in his forties or fifties with Graves' ophthalmopathy. V and J are TRBV20-1 and TRBJ2-7, with 10 bases identical to TRBD2. CDR3 sequence: CSASVAGGPYEQYF. The CDR3 DNA is TGCAGTGCTAGTGTAGCGGGAGGACCCTACGAGCAGTACTTC.